The 8 T cell receptor beta chains listed next were all sequenced from one sample in a study of breast tumors, draining lymph nodes, adjacent tissues. TCRdb reanalysed the multiplex PCR reads using MiXCR and keeps one entry per CDR3 protein. The sample carries approximately 130,000 distinct CDR3 sequences, 20% to 25% recorded once. Breast cancer patients provided tissue from their axillary draining lymph nodes. Specimen: axillary lymph node tissue. The receptors originated from a female donor with breast cancer. Some clones in this sample may be carry-over from other donors' samples.

At least ten counts were recorded for this clonotype. The V and J genes are TRBV30 and TRBJ2-2; no clear D. The CDR3 totals 11 residues. The V gene's germline CDR1 is GTSNPN and CDR2 SVGIG (reference sequence). The germline V and J ends were trimmed by 3 bases and 8 bases, with 7 bases remaining between them. The CDR3 loop is CAWRDTGELFF. CDR3 in DNA: TGTGCCTGGAGGGATACAGGGGAGCTGTTTTTT.

This clonotype was counted once. A much larger clone sits a single nucleotide away, making a read error possible. The chain has TRBV11-2 and TRBJ2-7; D perhaps matches TRBD2 (6 bases). Germline V gives CDR1 SGHAT, CDR2 FQNNGV. The CDR3 sequence is 14 residues long. The V gene lost 5 bases and the J gene lost 8 bases, with 19 bases spanning the gap. The CDR3 coding sequence is TGTGCCAGCAGCGACTGGGGAGGCGAGGACAAGCAGTACTTC. Its translation: CASSDWGGEDKQYF.

This clonotype was counted ten times or more. The chain uses TRBV19 and TRBJ2-7, with 9 bases fitting TRBD2. This CDR3 has 15 amino acids. From germline, CDR1 is LNHDA and CDR2 SQIVND (reference sequence). The J segment lost 3 bases and the V segment lost 1 base, leaving 4 bases of the junction unmatched. CDR3 amino acids: CASSIVLAGNYEQYF. CDR3 sequence (DNA): TGTGCCAGTAGTATAGTTCTAGCGGGGAACTACGAGCAGTACTTC.

This clonotype was observed many times. The V gene is TRBV5-1, the J gene TRBJ1-5; the D gene is possibly TRBD1 (6 bases). This CDR3 region has 15 residues. The V end lost 0 bases, the J end lost 3 bases, and 10 bases lay between the germline ends. Germline CDR1 and CDR2: SGHRS and YFSETQ. CDR3 DNA sequence: TGCGCCAGCAGCTTGGAAGGGGGTCACAATCAGCCCCAGCATTTT. Translation gives CASSLEGGHNQPQHF.

Points on this clonotype: This clone may be a read error of a much larger clone one base away. The chain carries TRBV6-6 and TRBJ2-7, with 8 bases identical to TRBD1. Looked up from germline, CDR1 is MNHNY and CDR2 is SVGAGI (reference sequence). The V gene end was trimmed by 4 bases and the J gene end by 4 bases; junction bases not matched to a gene: 3. The CDR3 consists of 13 residues. CDR3 nucleotide sequence: TGTGCCAGCAGTTCGACAGGGGTGTACGAGCAGTACTTC. Its translation is CASSSTGVYEQYF.

This clonotype was detected ten times or more. One end of the junction fails to match germline, which may point to a read error. V gene TRBV20-1 combines with J gene TRBJ2-1, with TRBD2 matching 9 bases. The CDR3 covers 15 residues. Germline loops: CDR1 DFQATT, CDR2 SNEGSKA (reference sequence). CDR3 coding DNA: TGCCGTGCTAGAGATCGGGGACTAGCTGGCAATGAGCAGTTCTTC. It is translated as CRARDRGLAGNEQFF.

This clonotype was seen at least ten times. V usage is TRBV20-1 and J usage is TRBJ2-3; TRBD1 is a possible D gene (5 bases). V was shortened by 4 bases and J by 5 bases, with 28 bases between the two germline ends. This CDR3 comprises 18 residues. CDR1 and CDR2 from the germline V gene are DFQATT and SNEGSKA (reference sequence). The CDR3: CSAITVRAGPFWGDTQYF. DNA for the CDR3: TGCAGTGCTATTACCGTCCGAGCAGGGCCCTTTTGGGGAGATACGCAGTATTTT.

This clonotype has a count of ten or more. The CDR3 coding sequence is TGCGCCAGCAGCCTCGGGACTAGCAGAGACAATGAGCAGTTCTTC. The encoded protein is CASSLGTSRDNEQFF. V and J are TRBV4-3 and TRBJ2-1; 9 nucleotides match TRBD2. V was clipped by 4 bases and J by 5 bases; unmatched bases: 6. Germline CDR1 LGHNA, CDR2 YSLEER. The CDR3 runs to 15 residues.